This TCR beta chain was profiled in a study of shared T cell receptors in the human thymus. Generated by immunoSEQ multiplex PCR, the TCRdb table keeps only in-frame clones and is missing some. The sample holds 500,000 to 750,000 clones, more than 75% seen once. The CDR3 extends over 14 amino acids. After removal of 10 bases from V and 5 bases from J, the junction contained 10 bases not matched to a gene. CDR1 is LGHNA and CDR2 is YSLEER in the germline V gene. This same sample was also part of a study on human thymus T cells.

Sequencing used thymocytes. The chain recombines TRBV4-3 with TRBJ2-1; 8 bases match TRBD1. This TCR was sampled from a boy less than two years old with a congenital heart defect. The CDR3 DNA follows: TGCGCCAACCTTCTACAGGGGGTAAACAATGAGCAGTTCTTC. It is translated as CANLLQGVNNEQFF.